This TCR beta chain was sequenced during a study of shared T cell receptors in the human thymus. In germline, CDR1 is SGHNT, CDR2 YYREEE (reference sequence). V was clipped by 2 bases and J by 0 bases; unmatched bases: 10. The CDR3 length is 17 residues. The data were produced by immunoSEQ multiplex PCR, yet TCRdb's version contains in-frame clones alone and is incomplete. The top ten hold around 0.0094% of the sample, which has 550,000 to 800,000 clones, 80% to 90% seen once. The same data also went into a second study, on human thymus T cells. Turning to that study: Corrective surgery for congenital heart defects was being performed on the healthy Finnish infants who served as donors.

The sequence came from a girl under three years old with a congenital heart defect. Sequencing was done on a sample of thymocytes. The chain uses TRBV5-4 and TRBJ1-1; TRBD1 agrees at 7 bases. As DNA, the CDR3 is TGTGCCAGCAGCTTCTACAGGGGATTGGGGATGAACACTGAAGCTTTCTTT. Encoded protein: CASSFYRGLGMNTEAFF.